Included here is one TCR beta chain sequence, with context. Its antigen remains undetermined. No qualities accompany the bases; no much larger clone lies one base away. CDR1 SGHTA and CDR2 FQGNSA were looked up in the germline V gene. Taken from cysteine to phenylalanine, the CDR3 has 15 residues. Only the CDR3 portion is preserved as DNA: 45 bases, with reading frame beginning at the first base. V lost 4 bases and J lost 7 bases, and the count of bases not matched to a germline gene is 10. Taken with the paper, the label for time point translates to: cells obtained before transplantation from donor or recipient. CD3+CD4+ and CD3+CD8+ populations were FACS-sorted from unstimulated pre-transplant donor and recipient cells taken from spleen or lymph nodes. The library was generated by the immunoSEQ multiplex PCR assay. For most patients, genomic DNA was isolated with the Qiagen DNeasy Blood and Tissue Kit and shipped frozen to Adaptive Biotechnologies for TCR sequencing. For most patients, genomic DNA was subjected to high-throughput TCR-beta CDR3 sequencing by Adaptive Biotechnologies. The original methods were these. TCR sequencing data for approximately 17 patients were retrieved from Adaptive's ImmunoSEQ software; a few other patients were processed with MiXCR and VDJtools. To correct CD4 versus CD8 sorting errors, sequences present in both subsets at a frequency ratio below 5:1 were removed. Because the origin of CDR3 nucleotide sequences shared between donor and recipient could not be assigned, those sequences were removed. To count as alloreactive, a clone needed at least 2-fold expansion over unstimulated cells and a minimum CFSE-low frequency of 0.002% (template counts) or 0.001% (read counts). A clone was considered mappable if detected in the sequenced pre-transplant spleen, lymph node, or MLR CFSE-low populations of the donor or recipient. The cumulative frequency of alloreactive clones was calculated as a percentage of all sequences, weighted by copy number. TCRdb holds this immuneACCESS table with in-frame rearrangements only. Some clones are missing; in checked studies, unresolved V genes explain under half, and the rest has no known cause. Clone size and the V and J calls come from that table; the DNA yielded D and trimming. The sample contains roughly 90,000 clones, around 90% of them found a single time. Jointly, the top ten make up roughly 0.3% of the sample.

This specimen comes from a study of graft-versus-host responses after intestinal transplantation listed by TCRdb under 2021. Regarding the complete study: The transplants that recipients got were multivisceral, liver-intestinal, or isolated intestinal. Rather than being sequenced by the commercial service, samples from a few later patients were sequenced in-house on an Illumina MiSeq and processed with MiXCR. A peak of at least 4% donor T cells among recipient peripheral blood mononuclear cells was the definition used for donor T cell macrochimerism. Graft-versus-host and host-versus-graft alloreactive T cell clones were tracked in the graft, circulation and bone marrow after intestinal transplantation using bulk TCR-beta CDR3 sequencing. To identify alloreactive clones, pre-transplant mixed lymphocyte reaction products were sequenced and compared with unstimulated pre-transplant donor and recipient T cells. A cohort of 24 intestinal transplant recipients, including one retransplant, was enrolled, and 3 patients lacking pretransplant specimens were excluded. Every recipient was given anti-thymocyte globulin induction, followed by approximately three years of maintenance tacrolimus and steroids.

The paper's findings and limits, for the study overall: Peak levels of circulating GvH clones were associated with declines in HvG clones early after transplant. The relatively low number and heterogeneity of intestinal transplant patients limited the conclusions. GvH clones turned up in recipient bone marrow, with some appearing earlier in ileal mucosa or blood, a pattern consistent with an intestinal mucosal origin. In patients with donor T cell macrochimerism, the allografts had high GvH to HvG T cell clonal ratios.

Sequenced here: unstimulated CD4+ T cells sorted from spleen or lymph node cells, sampled before transplant. Here the chain combines TRBV7-2 and TRBJ2-7; the central 10 bases match TRBD2. The TCR comes from a human donor who was the organ donor for an intestinal transplant. The base sequence is TGTGCCAGCAGCTGGGCTAGCGGGAGTAACAGTGAGCAGTACTTC. Protein translation: CASSWASGSNSEQYF.